The entry that follows covers one TCR beta chain sequence. The assay was immunoSEQ multiplex PCR, and TCRdb's table has in-frame clones only and misses some. The sample has about 410,000 clones; 70% to 90% are singletons. The record originates from a study of blood T cell repertoires in COVID-19. The ends lost 4 bases at V and 0 bases at J; junction bases unmatched: 9. The germline gives CDR1 MNHEY, CDR2 SMNVEV (reference sequence). The CDR3 runs 19 residues. This TCR was recovered from a woman aged 40-49 years with COVID-19, enrolled during active disease. The V gene is TRBV27, the J gene TRBJ2-3, with TRBD2 identical over 14 bases. Sequencing was done on a sample of peripheral blood. The CDR3 DNA is TGTGCCAGCAGTTCTCCTGGACTAGCGGGGGGCCCTAGCACAGATACGCAGTATTTT. Translated: CASSSPGLAGGPSTDTQYF.